Below, 26 T cell receptor beta chains from the same sample are listed, as sequenced in a study of T cell responses to AZD1222 COVID-19 vaccine. Some clones are missing from TCRdb's copy, which holds only in-frame ones; the method was immunoSEQ multiplex PCR. This sample has tens of thousands of clones, with about 87% found just once. Specimen: peripheral blood, collected on day 0 of AZD1222 vaccination. These TCRs come from an adult in good health.

This CDR3 reads CASSPLAGTSGGRGQFF. CDR3 bases: TGTGCCAGCAGTCCTTTGGCCGGGACTAGCGGGGGGAGAGGGCAGTTCTTC. The chain has TRBV27 and TRBJ2-1; 15 nucleotides match TRBD2. J lost 12 bases, V lost 5 bases, and 14 bases had no gene match. The CDR3 runs 17 residues. Germline V gene data show CDR1 as MNHEY and CDR2 as SMNVEV (reference sequence).

The J gene is TRBJ2-7, the V gene TRBV10-1; a weak D match, TRBD2 (5 bases). CDR1 WNHNN and CDR2 SYGVQD come from the germline V gene (reference sequence). CDR3 size: 14 residues. V was pared by 3 bases and J by 2 bases, with 11 bases between. CDR3 in amino acids: CASSEEGPTYEQYF. Here the CDR3 DNA reads TGCGCCAGCAGTGAAGAGGGCCCTACCTACGAGCAGTACTTC.

This chain joins TRBV7-9 and TRBJ1-2; 8 bases align to TRBD1. This CDR3 comprises 14 residues. Germline CDR1 SEHNR, CDR2 FQNEAQ (reference sequence). The V and J ends lost 5 bases and 8 bases, in that order; junction bases with no gene match: 10. The CDR3 DNA sequence: TGTGCCAGCAGCCCCCAAGGACAGGGTTTCGGCTACACCTTC. It codes for CASSPQGQGFGYTF.

The V call is TRBV5-1, the J call TRBJ2-1; 8 bases are a match to TRBD1. The CDR3 consists of 18 residues. CDR1 SGHRS and CDR2 YFSETQ come from the germline V gene. The J segment lost 2 bases and the V segment lost 5 bases, leaving 15 bases of the junction unmatched. The CDR3 DNA follows: TGCGCCAGCAGGACAGGGGAGCGGCTAGCGACAGCCTACAATGAGCAGTTCTTC. It is translated as CASRTGERLATAYNEQFF.

CDR3 residues: CASSARAGSGNQPQHF. For the CDR3, the DNA is TGTGCCAGCAGTGCCAGGGCGGGTAGTGGCAATCAGCCCCAGCATTTT. The chain is built from TRBV2 and TRBJ1-5, with D possibly matching TRBD1 (5 bases). CDR3 length: 16 amino acids. V lost 4 bases, J lost 2 bases, and 15 bases lay in between. Per germline, CDR1 SNHLY and CDR2 FYNNEI.

The rearrangement uses TRBV18 and TRBJ2-7; no firm D call. V dropped 1 base and J dropped 5 bases, with 6 bases sitting between them. Looked up from germline, CDR1 is KGHSH and CDR2 is LQKENI. This CDR3 region has 12 residues. CDR3 loop: CASSPQLNEQYF. As DNA, the CDR3 is TGTGCCAGCTCACCACAGCTAAACGAGCAGTACTTC.

The chain links TRBV9 to TRBJ2-2; 8 bases are shared with TRBD2. V dropped 4 bases and J dropped 2; count of bases not matched to a gene: 7. This CDR3 region has 16 residues. Germline assignment: CDR1 SGDLS and CDR2 YYNGEE. The DNA for the CDR3 is TGTGCCAGCAGCCCGGGGGGGGGCCGTAACACCGGGGAGCTGTTTTTT. This codes for CASSPGGGRNTGELFF. Full variable domain (remainder filled in from reference TRBV9 and TRBJ2-2): DSGVTQTPKHLITATGQRVTLRCSPRSGDLSVYWYQQSLDQGLQFLIQYYNGEERAKGNILERFSAQQFPDLHSELNLSSLELGDSALYFCASSPGGGRNTGELFFGEGSRLTVL.

The V call is TRBV2, the J call TRBJ2-2; 7 bases are a match to TRBD2. The germline V gene encodes CDR1 SNHLY and CDR2 FYNNEI. The CDR3 loop spans 17 amino acids. V lost 4 bases, J lost 6 bases, and 14 bases stayed unmatched. The CDR3 protein is CASSAPFARGWAGELFF. The CDR3 bases are TGTGCCAGCAGTGCTCCGTTCGCGCGGGGGTGGGCCGGGGAGCTGTTTTTT.

The V and J genes are TRBV18 and TRBJ2-1; 8 bases map to TRBD1. The CDR3 contains 14 residues. Germline V gene lookup returns CDR1 KGHSH and CDR2 LQKENI. The J segment lost 8 bases and the V segment lost 1 base, leaving 4 bases of the junction unmatched. Here the CDR3 reads CASSPQGQVYEQFF. The CDR3 DNA reads as TGTGCCAGCTCACCACAGGGACAGGTGTATGAGCAGTTCTTC.

This clone was seen just once. The gene calls are TRBV30 and TRBJ2-1; the match to TRBD2 covers 8 bases. The CDR3 has 15 amino acids. The V segment lost 3 bases and the J segment 10 bases; nucleotides outside the gene matches: 14. Germline assignment: CDR1 GTSNPN and CDR2 SVGIG (reference sequence). CDR3 sequence (DNA): TGTGCCTGGAGGCACAAAGCGGGGGCGGTTTTGGAGCAGTTCTTC. Residues: CAWRHKAGAVLEQFF.

The chain joins TRBV18 to TRBJ2-7, with 7 bases fitting TRBD1. This CDR3 has 13 amino acids. Looked up from germline, CDR1 is KGHSH and CDR2 is LQKENI. With 9 bases clipped from V and 6 bases from J, the junction kept 11 bases outside the gene matches. The CDR3 loop is CASTTQGVGEQYF. CDR3 DNA sequence: TGTGCCAGTACTACCCAGGGGGTAGGCGAGCAGTACTTC.

The V call is TRBV2, the J call TRBJ2-5; TRBD1 matches 7 bases. There are 13 residues in the CDR3. Germline V lookup: CDR1 SNHLY, CDR2 FYNNEI. The V and J ends lost 7 bases and 5 bases, in that order; junction bases with no gene match: 7. CDR3 sequence (DNA): TGTGCCAGCACGGACAGGAGCAGGGAGACCCAGTACTTC. Translating gives CASTDRSRETQYF.

The rearrangement uses TRBV18 and TRBJ2-5, with D possibly matching TRBD2 (5 bases). With 3 bases removed from V and 2 bases from J, the gap between germline ends came to 7 bases. The CDR3 is made up of 13 amino acids. The germline CDR1 and CDR2 sequences are KGHSH and LQKENI. Written as DNA, the CDR3 is TGTGCCAGCTCACCCCAGCGGCAAGAGACCCAGTACTTC. Translation: CASSPQRQETQYF.

The chain recombines TRBV10-3 with TRBJ1-1; D perhaps matches TRBD1 (6 bases). The CDR3 extends over 15 amino acids. CDR1 ENHRY and CDR2 SYGVKD come from the germline V gene. Deletions cut 3 bases from V and 2 bases from J, with 13 bases between. The CDR3 is CAISDPGQPNTEAFF. The CDR3 DNA reads TGTGCCATCAGTGACCCTGGACAGCCAAACACTGAAGCTTTCTTT.

The gene calls are TRBV12-3 or TRBV12-4 and TRBJ1-1; TRBD1 matches 8 bases. The CDR3 covers 13 residues. Trimming at V came to 7 bases and at J to 8 bases, leaving 9 bases not matched to a gene. The CDR3 loop is CASKQQGVTEAFF. The DNA for the CDR3 is TGTGCCAGCAAACAACAGGGGGTCACGGAAGCTTTCTTT.

This clone was recorded only once. This sequence joins TRBV4-2 and TRBJ1-1; D might be TRBD1 (5 bases). The CDR3 contains 11 residues. Germline assignment: CDR1 LGHNA and CDR2 YNFKEQ. The germline V and J ends were trimmed by 7 bases and 5 bases, with 8 bases remaining between them. The CDR3 region is CASTKGTEAFF. In nucleotides, the CDR3 is TGTGCCAGCACAAAGGGGACTGAAGCTTTCTTT.

The chain employs TRBV20-1 and TRBJ2-7; D gene uncertain. The CDR3 has 13 amino acids. Trimming shortened V by 6 bases and J by 0 bases, and 12 bases separated the two germline ends. Germline V gene lookup returns CDR1 DFQATT and CDR2 SNEGSKA (reference sequence). The DNA for the CDR3 is TGCAGTGCCAGTGGCGAAAACTCCTACGAGCAGTACTTC. Amino acids: CSASGENSYEQYF.

This chain joins TRBV5-1 and TRBJ2-7; 7 bases match TRBD2. The junction had 7 bases not matched to a gene; V was cut back by 4 bases and J by 3 bases. This CDR3 comprises 14 residues. Germline V gene sequence: CDR1 SGHRS, CDR2 YFSETQ. This CDR3 is CASSGGGANYEQYF. The CDR3, as DNA: TGCGCCAGCAGCGGCGGGGGTGCTAACTACGAGCAGTACTTC.

For the CDR3, the DNA is TGTGCCAGCAGCTTAGCACGACCTAATGAGCAGTTCTTC. It encodes CASSLARPNEQFF. V is TRBV7-2 and J is TRBJ2-1, with no clear D. This CDR3 spans 13 amino acids. The V and J ends lost 0 bases and 7 bases respectively, with 7 bases between them. Germline-derived CDR1 and CDR2 are SGHTA and FQGNSA. The whole variable domain, filled in from reference TRBV7-2 and TRBJ2-1, reads GAGVSQSPSNKVTEKGKDVELRCDPISGHTALYWYRQSLGQGLEFLIYFQGNSAPDKSGLPSDRFSAERTGGSVSTLTIQRTQQEDSAVYLCASSLARPNEQFFGPGTRLTVL.

This clone was picked up one time. The chain's CDR3 is CASRPGGEVAEAFF. The CDR3 nucleotides are TGTGCCAGCAGACCGGGAGGGGAGGTCGCTGAAGCTTTCTTT. This chain links TRBV2 with TRBJ1-1; TRBD1 is a possible D gene (5 bases). There are 14 residues in the CDR3. The germline gives CDR1 SNHLY, CDR2 FYNNEI. Deletions cut 6 bases from V and 6 bases from J, with 17 bases between.

This chain joins TRBV11-3 and TRBJ2-2; no firm D call. The CDR3 has 13 amino acids. Germline CDR1 is SGHNT and CDR2 is YENEEA. Trimming pared 6 bases from V and 6 bases from J, leaving 11 bases between. CDR3 sequence: CASSNRAAGELFF. CDR3 sequence (DNA): TGTGCCAGCAGTAATAGGGCCGCCGGGGAGCTGTTTTTT.

The chain is built from TRBV5-5 and TRBJ2-7; 8 bases line up with TRBD1. Unmatched junction bases numbered 12, after V lost 7 bases and J lost 3 bases. The CDR3 has 15 residues. Looked up from germline, CDR1 is SGHKS and CDR2 is YYEKEE (reference sequence). Written as DNA, the CDR3 is TGTGCCAGCGCGGCTCCAGGGGGCAATAACTACGAGCAGTACTTC. Amino acid sequence: CASAAPGGNNYEQYF.

The chain couples TRBV18 to TRBJ1-2; TRBD1 is a possible D gene (6 bases). The CDR3 sequence is 14 residues long. The V gene lost 0 bases and the J gene lost 5 bases, with 10 bases spanning the gap. The germline gives CDR1 KGHSH, CDR2 LQKENI. The CDR3 DNA sequence: TGTGCCAGCTCACCACCTGGCCAGGGGTATGGCTACACCTTC. Its protein is CASSPPGQGYGYTF. Supplemented by reference TRBV18 and TRBJ1-2, the full variable domain reads NAGVMQNPRHLVRRRGQEARLRCSPMKGHSHVYWYRQLPEEGLKFMVYLQKENIIDESGMPKERFSAEFPKEGPSILRIQQVVRGDSAAYFCASSPPGQGYGYTFGSGTRLTVV.

The J gene is TRBJ1-4, the V gene TRBV2; TRBD1 might be the D (6 bases). From germline, CDR1 is SNHLY and CDR2 FYNNEI. The length of the CDR3 is 16 residues. V lost 6 bases and J 5 bases, leaving 19 bases between the germline ends. The CDR3 loop reads CASSLRSGARNEKLFF. CDR3 nucleotides: TGTGCCAGCAGCCTACGGTCAGGGGCGCGGAATGAAAAACTGTTTTTT.

The chain carries TRBV2 and TRBJ2-7; no clear D gene. The CDR3 contains 12 residues. The germline CDR1 and CDR2 sequences are SNHLY and FYNNEI. Trimming removed 3 bases at V and 3 bases at J, with 6 bases between. CDR3 nucleotide sequence: TGTGCCAGCAGTGATGTGTTCTACGAGCAGTACTTC. Protein product: CASSDVFYEQYF. The variable domain in full, with the rest retrieved from reference TRBV2 and TRBJ2-7, is EPEVTQTPSHQVTQMGQEVILRCVPISNHLYFYWYRQILGQKVEFLVSFYNNEISEKSEIFDDQFSVERPDGSNFTLKIRSTKLEDSAMYFCASSDVFYEQYFGPGTRLTVT.

V gene TRBV5-4 combines with J gene TRBJ2-3; 8 nucleotides agree with TRBD2. Germline CDR1 reads SGHNT; CDR2 reads YYREEE (reference sequence). The CDR3 covers 13 residues. Trimming took 4 bases from V and 4 from J; bases not matched to a gene: 2. The CDR3 protein is CASSPSGPDTQYF. Written as DNA, the CDR3 is TGTGCCAGCAGCCCTAGCGGGCCAGATACGCAGTATTTT.